One sample yielded the 6 T cell receptor beta chains listed below, sequenced in a study of post-analysis software for immune sequencing data. Unique molecular identifiers were built into the TCR beta cDNA libraries. MiXCR was run by TCRdb on the PCR reads, yielding one entry per CDR3 protein. The repertoire holds about 770,000 distinct CDR3 sequences, with roughly 50% as singletons. Study-wide points: TRBV segments more frequent in patients than in controls numbered about 5 and included TRBV5-6, TRBV5-1 and TRBV20-1.

What these receptors recognize is not known. The sequencing input was blood. Every receptor here comes from a girl aged 10 to 17 with multiple sclerosis.

J is TRBJ2-3 and V is TRBV4-3, with D possibly TRBD2 on 5 matching bases. There are 19 residues in the CDR3. Germline loops: CDR1 LGHNA, CDR2 YSLEER. V lost 0 bases and J 0 bases, leaving 19 bases between the germline ends. CDR3 protein: CASSQEYRERVTSTDTQYF. The CDR3 nucleotides read TGCGCCAGCAGCCAAGAGTATCGCGAGAGGGTTACCAGCACAGATACGCAGTATTTT.

This clonotype was counted only a few times. V usage is TRBV12-3 or TRBV12-4 and J usage is TRBJ2-3, with D maybe TRBD1 (6 bases). The V and J ends lost 1 base and 2 bases respectively, with 10 bases between them. The CDR3 spans 15 residues. The CDR3 spells CASSLGRTDTDTQYF. The CDR3, as DNA: TGTGCCAGCAGTTTAGGGCGGACAGACACAGATACGCAGTATTTT.

This chain links TRBV18 with TRBJ1-5, with unresolved D. CDR1 and CDR2 (germline): KGHSH, LQKENI. V dropped 3 bases and J dropped 3 bases, with 9 bases sitting between them. The CDR3 has 14 amino acids. The chain's CDR3 is CASSPDLINQPQHF. The DNA of the CDR3 is TGTGCCAGCTCACCGGACTTAATCAATCAGCCCCAGCATTTT.

The gene calls are TRBV21-1 and TRBJ2-1; TRBD2, the table's D call, was not compared with the DNA. TRBV21-1 counts as a pseudogene. The CDR3 loop spans 17 amino acids. The CDR3 protein is CASRRMTSGKSYNEQFF. DNA for the CDR3: TGTGCCAGCAGACGGATGACTAGCGGGAAGTCCTACAATGAGCAGTTCTTC.

The chain employs TRBV6-4 and TRBJ2-1; D is uncertain. Looked up from germline, CDR1 is MRHNA and CDR2 is SNTAGT. The CDR3 totals 13 residues. V lost 5 bases and J lost 4, with 9 bases in between. CDR3 DNA: TGTGCCAGCAGTTCAACTCCATACAATGAGCAGTTCTTC. The encoded protein is CASSSTPYNEQFF.

This clonotype was observed a few times. The J gene is TRBJ2-7, the V gene TRBV4-2, with 11 bases matching TRBD2. This CDR3 comprises 18 residues. Trimming removed 1 base from V and 2 bases from J; junction bases left unmatched: 10. The germline CDR1 and CDR2 sequences are LGHNA and YNFKEQ. DNA for the CDR3: TGTGCCAGCAGCCAAGGAAAGATTACGACTAGCGGGGCCTACGAGCAGTACTTC. Its protein product is CASSQGKITTSGAYEQYF.